The 17 T cell receptor beta chains reported below all come from one sample, sequenced in a study of blood T cell repertoires in COVID-19. The assay was immunoSEQ multiplex PCR, and TCRdb's table has in-frame clones only and misses some. The table records 100,000 to 150,000 clones, approximately 81% of them present only once. Material: peripheral blood. The receptors shown here come from a woman aged 45-65 years with acute or convalescent COVID-19.

This clone was observed a handful of times. The chain carries TRBV5-1 and TRBJ2-7; 13 bases map to TRBD2. Trimming removed 0 bases from V and 7 bases from J; junction bases left unmatched: 4. The length of the CDR3 is 15 residues. Germline V CDR1 and CDR2: SGHRS, YFSETQ. The CDR3 protein is CASSLGTSGRREQYF. The CDR3 DNA is TGCGCCAGCAGCTTGGGGACTAGCGGGAGAAGGGAGCAGTACTTC.

The chain has TRBV9 and TRBJ2-6; D is unclear. The CDR3 loop spans 14 amino acids. Germline V CDR1 and CDR2: SGDLS, YYNGEE. V lost 2 bases and J 1 base, leaving 4 bases between the germline ends. The CDR3: CASSVESGANVLTF. DNA of the CDR3: TGTGCCAGCAGCGTGGAGTCTGGGGCCAACGTCCTGACTTTC.

This chain connects TRBV5-8 to TRBJ2-5; 8 positions match TRBD2. Per the germline V gene, CDR1 is SGHTS and CDR2 is YDEGEE. The CDR3 is 15 residues long. The V and J ends lost 4 bases and 5 bases, in that order; junction bases with no gene match: 10. CDR3: CASSAPGGGKETQYF. In nucleotides, the CDR3 is TGTGCCAGCAGCGCCCCCGGGGGGGGCAAGGAGACCCAGTACTTC.

V gene TRBV7-5 combines with J gene TRBJ2-1; the table gives TRBD2 as D, unverified against the DNA. TRBV7-5 is assigned pseudogene status. This CDR3 comprises 16 residues. The CDR3 is CARTPDGRGSRYEQFF. The CDR3 DNA reads as TGTGCCAGAACCCCTGACGGGCGGGGGAGTAGGTATGAGCAGTTCTTC.

A remark on this clone: The same CDR3 arises from other DNA sequences in this sample as well. The V and J genes are TRBV5-1 and TRBJ1-3; no reliable D call. Germline assignment: CDR1 SGHRS and CDR2 YFSETQ. The CDR3 covers 14 residues. Trimming took 0 bases from V and 4 from J, leaving 8 bases between them. CDR3 sequence reads: CASSLAGLGNTIYF. CDR3 sequence (DNA): TGCGCCAGCAGCTTGGCTGGACTCGGAAACACCATATATTTT.

This clone was picked up many times. The V call is TRBV9, the J call TRBJ2-7; D might be TRBD2 (5 bases). CDR3 length equals 15 residues. Germline V gives CDR1 SGDLS, CDR2 YYNGEE. Trimming took off 4 bases at V and 2 bases at J, with 16 bases between the two ends. The CDR3 DNA reads as TGTGCCAGCAGCCCCGGGGTAGCGTATGCCTACGAGCAGTACTTC. This codes for CASSPGVAYAYEQYF.

The V and J genes are TRBV2 and TRBJ2-5, with 10 bases identical to TRBD2. This CDR3 has 14 amino acids. The trim removed 5 bases at V and 5 bases at J, leaving 5 bases unmatched. Germline assignment: CDR1 SNHLY and CDR2 FYNNEI. CDR3 nucleotide sequence: TGTGCCAGCAGTTCTACTAGCGGGACGGAGACCCAGTACTTC. Its protein product is CASSSTSGTETQYF.

This rearrangement joins TRBV28 to TRBJ2-1, with 7 bases matching TRBD1. The CDR3 is made up of 16 amino acids. J lost 7 bases, V lost 2 bases, and 11 bases had no gene match. Germline CDR1 is MDHEN and CDR2 is SYDVKM. The CDR3 DNA reads as TGTGCCAGCAGTTTAGCAGGGGGTCAGACGAGTAATGAGCAGTTCTTC. Encoded protein: CASSLAGGQTSNEQFF. The full variable domain, with the rest looked up from reference TRBV28 and TRBJ2-1, is DVKVTQSSRYLVKRTGEKVFLECVQDMDHENMFWYRQDPGLGLRLIYFSYDVKMKEKGDIPEGYSVSREKKERFSLILESASTNQTSMYLCASSLAGGQTSNEQFFGPGTRLTVL.

J is TRBJ2-1 and V is TRBV9; 9 nucleotides align to TRBD2. CDR3 length equals 13 residues. V gave up 7 bases and J gave up 5 bases; unmatched junction bases: 4. Germline CDR1 reads SGDLS; CDR2 reads YYNGEE. CDR3 bases: TGTGCCAGCGGGCTAGCGGGACACAATGAGCAGTTCTTC. Translation gives CASGLAGHNEQFF.

The genes are TRBV2 and TRBJ2-2; 12 nucleotides line up with TRBD2. Losses at the gene ends were 8 bases for V and 1 base for J; bases not matched to a gene: 8. CDR1 and CDR2 from the germline V gene are SNHLY and FYNNEI. This CDR3 is 17 amino acids long. CDR3 region: CASGRLAGGMNTGELFF. CDR3 coding DNA: TGTGCCAGCGGGCGGCTAGCGGGAGGGATGAACACCGGGGAGCTGTTTTTT.

The chain recombines TRBV9 with TRBJ2-1; 11 nucleotides align to TRBD2. Germline V gives CDR1 SGDLS, CDR2 YYNGEE. The V segment lost 4 bases and the J segment 5 bases; nucleotides outside the gene matches: 8. CDR3 size: 16 residues. CDR3 nucleotide sequence: TGTGCCAGCAGCCCCCCCGGGACTAGCGGAAACAATGAGCAGTTCTTC. Protein sequence: CASSPPGTSGNNEQFF.

The chain has TRBV7-9 and TRBJ1-2; D is perhaps TRBD1 (6 bases). The germline gives CDR1 SEHNR, CDR2 FQNEAQ (reference sequence). V lost 5 bases and J 0 bases, leaving 16 bases between the germline ends. The CDR3 extends over 16 amino acids. CDR3: CASSPFSGATNYGYTF. The CDR3 nucleotides read TGTGCCAGCAGCCCATTTTCAGGGGCAACTAACTATGGCTACACCTTC.

The genes are TRBV5-5 and TRBJ1-1, with 7 bases matching TRBD1. The germline V gene has CDR1 SGHKS and CDR2 YYEKEE (reference sequence). There are 14 residues in the CDR3. Unmatched junction bases numbered 5, after V lost 2 bases and J lost 4 bases. In DNA form, the CDR3 reads TGTGCCAGCAGCTTCCCAGGGGGGAGCACTGAAGCTTTCTTT. Translating it yields CASSFPGGSTEAFF.

The rearrangement joins TRBV7-9 to TRBJ1-1, with D possibly TRBD1 on 5 matching bases. V lost 7 bases and J 5 bases, leaving 14 bases between the germline ends. Germline CDR1 is SEHNR and CDR2 is FQNEAQ (reference sequence). The CDR3 has 13 amino acids. The CDR3, as DNA: TGTGCCAGCACCGCACAGGTGGAAACTGAAGCTTTCTTT. This codes for CASTAQVETEAFF.

The J gene is TRBJ1-1, the V gene TRBV28; D is perhaps TRBD1 (5 bases). Germline CDR1 is MDHEN and CDR2 is SYDVKM. The V and J ends lost 5 bases and 1 base respectively, with 14 bases between them. This CDR3 region has 15 residues. The CDR3 nucleotides are TGTGCCAGCAGTGACGGGGGTTTTGGGAACACTGAAGCTTTCTTT. It specifies CASSDGGFGNTEAFF.

V is TRBV27 and J is TRBJ1-5; possible D gene TRBD1, 5 bases. The CDR3 has 13 residues. Germline CDR1 MNHEY, CDR2 SMNVEV (reference sequence). Trimming stripped 8 bases from V and 7 bases from J, with 15 bases between. As DNA, the CDR3 is TGTGCCAGCCGGGGGGACCTTTGGCAGCCCCAGCATTTT. Translated: CASRGDLWQPQHF.

CDR3 protein: CASSSPSLQGSPLHF. DNA for the CDR3: TGTGCCAGCAGTTCCCCTTCCTTACAGGGATCACCCCTCCACTTT. V gene TRBV2 combines with J gene TRBJ1-6, with D possibly TRBD1 on 6 matching bases. Germline V gene data show CDR1 as SNHLY and CDR2 as FYNNEI. V was clipped by 5 bases and J by 10 bases, with 18 bases between them. The CDR3 covers 15 residues.